This TCR beta chain is drawn from a study of blood T cell repertoires in COVID-19. Background on the study: The United States, Italy and Spain supplied acute and convalescent COVID-19 samples.

As processed by the authors: Reference gene primer amplification in the assay estimated nucleated cell counts. Clones were sequenced by immunoSEQ multiplex PCR, and TCRdb holds only the in-frame ones, with some missing. The DNA gave D and trimming, while V, J and clone size come from that table. The sample lists 290,000 or so clones; around 87% were seen once. Between the trimmed V and J ends, which lost 0 bases and 4 bases, there was a span of 11 bases. The CDR3 extends over 15 amino acids. Germline V gene data show CDR1 as MNHEY and CDR2 as SVGAGI. The chain employs TRBV6-5 and TRBJ2-3; tentatively, D is TRBD1 (5 bases). The TCR was taken from a man in his 70s with acute or convalescent COVID-19. What was sequenced was peripheral blood. The CDR3 DNA is TGTGCCAGCAGTTACTCGTCAGGGTTCGCAGATACGCAGTATTTT. This translates into CASSYSSGFADTQYF.